The rows below give T cell receptor beta chains drawn from one sample of a study of shared clonotypes between healthy human individuals. Assay used: immunoSEQ multiplex PCR; TCRdb lists only in-frame clones, some missing. The profile shows more than 2 million clones, roughly 95% of them singletons. The specimen sequenced was naive CD4+ T cells sorted from blood. These receptors all stem from a man between 18 and 35 years old in good health. Each CDR3 is given with its conserved first and last residue. Each record gives: D gene, J gene, clone size, CDR3 length, V gene, CDR3 protein, CDR3 DNA. A D gene is named only where the DNA matches it firmly. A clone size is listed for some rows: how often the clone was seen (once, few, many), or a class if it is expanded.

. TRBJ1-6 . 12 TRBV18 CASSPVNSPLHF TGTGCCAGCTCACCCGTAAATTCACCCCTCCACTTT
TRBD1 TRBJ2-7 . 15 TRBV19 CASSIRQGADYEQYF TGTGCCAGTAGTATCCGGCAGGGGGCCGACTACGAGCAGTACTTC
. TRBJ1-5 . 18 TRBV11-3 CASSPSPRSRGLNQPQHF TGTGCCAGCAGCCCTTCCCCTCGGAGCAGGGGCCTCAATCAGCCCCAGCATTTT
TRBD1 TRBJ2-3 . 19 TRBV13 CASSTHPSGGALSTDTQYF TGTGCCAGCAGCACCCACCCATCAGGGGGCGCTCTCTCTACAGATACGCAGTATTTT
. TRBJ1-4 . 14 TRBV30 CASKGGKANEKLFF TGTGCCTCCAAGGGGGGAAAGGCTAATGAAAAACTGTTTTTT
. TRBJ1-1 . 12 TRBV18 CASSPPSGEAFF TGTGCCAGCTCACCGCCATCGGGTGAAGCTTTCTTT
TRBD2 TRBJ2-1 once 17 TRBV18 CASSPPRGTSSYNEQFF TGTGCCAGCTCACCACCGCGGGGGACTAGCTCGTACAATGAGCAGTTCTTC
. TRBJ1-4 once 14 TRBV10-2 CASKSGTTNEKLFF TGCGCCAGCAAATCAGGAACAACTAATGAAAAACTGTTTTTT
. TRBJ1-4 . 14 TRBV28 CASSPPGQLEKLFF TGTGCCAGCAGCCCGCCGGGACAACTAGAAAAACTGTTTTTT
TRBD1 TRBJ1-2 . 12 TRBV29-1 CSVEAGGYGYTF TGCAGCGTTGAGGCAGGGGGGTATGGCTACACCTTC